This T cell receptor (beta chain) was identified during a study of graft-versus-host responses after intestinal transplantation. Study details: Every one of the recipients received anti-thymocyte globulin induction and afterwards took tacrolimus and steroids for approximately three years.

A note on this clone: Its antigen is not identified.

Method: immunoSEQ multiplex PCR; TCRdb's copy keeps in-frame clones and lacks some. The sample lists approximately 110,000 clones, over 85% seen once, with about 0.2% in the top ten. The V gene lost 4 bases and the J gene lost 6 bases, with 22 bases spanning the gap. The CDR3 sequence is 16 residues long. Germline V lookup: CDR1 LNHDA, CDR2 SQIVND (reference sequence). The receptor was isolated from a human donor who was the organ donor for an intestinal transplant. The chain is built from TRBV19 and TRBJ2-7; D ambiguous. This specimen was unstimulated CD4+ T cells sorted from spleen or lymph node cells, taken before transplant. The CDR3 nucleotides read TGTGCCAGTAGTAACGCCCACACGGTGGACGGATCCGAGCAGTACTTC. Translating gives CASSNAHTVDGSEQYF.